What follows is one T cell receptor beta chain and its context. This clone was picked up one time. No cognate antigen has been identified for it. No much larger clone is present one base from it, and per-base qualities are unavailable. This sample was included in a study of blood T cell repertoires in COVID-19 (dated by TCRdb to the early 2020s). About the investigation overall: The collaborator samples originated in the United States, Italy and Spain and spanned the acute and convalescent phases of COVID-19. The prospective study material was composed of cDNA or gDNA derived from T cells, B-cell-depleted T cells, or PBMCs. Subjects who had been exposed to COVID-19, were actively infected with it, or had recovered from it provided the deeply sampled blood TCRbeta repertoires that made up the dataset. The repertoires were released in a freely available public database intended as a resource for research on the immune response to SARS-CoV-2. Samples were obtained from the ongoing ImmuneRACE study (first 160 participants) and from 1,254 subjects provided by 6 global collaborators. Nearly every sample came with metadata listing a de-identified subject ID, COVID-19 status, age in years and sex. Where available, HLA class I and class II types were obtained from metadata supplied by the sample provider rather than from assay-based typing.

TCRbeta CDR3 regions were amplified from genomic DNA by means of the immunoSEQ Assay, a bias-controlled multiplex PCR. The study's processing was this. Within the assay, amplification of reference gene primers was used to estimate how many nucleated cells each sample contained. To quantify the absolute abundance of each unique TCRbeta CDR3 rearrangement, sequence reads were collapsed and filtered. For each sample, productive Simpson clonality was calculated as the square root of Simpson's diversity index across productive rearrangements. Held by TCRdb, this immuneACCESS table contains in-frame sequences only and omits some clones. Under half of the omission traces to an unresolved V gene where checked; the cause of the rest is unknown. The D gene and trimming were derived from the DNA, and the V and J assignments and clone size from that table. The table for this sample lists 100,000 to 150,000 clones; almost 85% of them were counted only once. The top ten constitute roughly an eighth of the sample.

Trimmed from V: 3 bases; trimmed from J: 6 bases; junction bases lacking a gene match: 7. From the cysteine up to the phenylalanine, the CDR3 has a length of 14 residues. Only the CDR3 DNA stays, 42 bases, in frame from base 1. According to the germline V gene (reference sequence), CDR1 reads SGHNT and CDR2 reads YYREEE. Findings and caveats that apply to the study as a whole: The amount of clinical and demographic metadata varied by source and participant and was provided uncurated.

Another Seattle source contributed samples from volunteer blood donors who had recovered from COVID-19. The collaborating institutions used their own protocols to collect whole blood in K2EDTA tubes. For TCRbeta analysis, collaborator samples were shipped as frozen whole blood, as isolated PBMCs, or as DNA extracted from either sample type. The source of this sequence is a woman in her twenties or thirties who had recovered from COVID-19. The sample consisted of peripheral blood. The V and J genes are TRBV5-4 and TRBJ1-2; 8 bases in between match TRBD1. The CDR3 protein: CASSSGGQVNGYTF. The nucleotide sequence reads as follows: TGTGCCAGCAGCTCGGGGGGACAGGTGAATGGCTACACCTTC.